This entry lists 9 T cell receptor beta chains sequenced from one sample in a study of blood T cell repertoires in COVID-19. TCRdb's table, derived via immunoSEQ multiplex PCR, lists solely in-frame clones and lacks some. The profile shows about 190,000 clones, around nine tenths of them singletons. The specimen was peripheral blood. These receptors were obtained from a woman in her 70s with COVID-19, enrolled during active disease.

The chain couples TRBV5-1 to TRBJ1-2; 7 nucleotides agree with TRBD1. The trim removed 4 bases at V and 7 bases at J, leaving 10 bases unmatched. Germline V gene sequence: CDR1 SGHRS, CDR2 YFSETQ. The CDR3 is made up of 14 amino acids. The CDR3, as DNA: TGCGCCAGCAGCCCTGACAGGGCTGGGTTTGGCTACACCTTC. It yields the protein CASSPDRAGFGYTF. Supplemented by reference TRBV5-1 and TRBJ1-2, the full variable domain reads KAGVTQTPRYLIKTRGQQVTLSCSPISGHRSVSWYQQTPGQGLQFLFEYFSETQRNKGNFPGRFSGRQFSNSRSEMNVSTLELGDSALYLCASSPDRAGFGYTFGSGTRLTVV.

The CDR3 loop is CASSYRDRGSPLHF. The CDR3 coding sequence is TGTGCCAGCAGCTATCGGGACAGAGGGTCACCCCTCCACTTT. The V call is TRBV7-8, the J call TRBJ1-6; TRBD1 matches at 7 bases. Germline loops: CDR1 SGHVS, CDR2 FQNEAQ. The CDR3 is made up of 14 amino acids. V lost 4 bases to trimming and J lost 10 bases; unmatched junction nucleotides: 7.

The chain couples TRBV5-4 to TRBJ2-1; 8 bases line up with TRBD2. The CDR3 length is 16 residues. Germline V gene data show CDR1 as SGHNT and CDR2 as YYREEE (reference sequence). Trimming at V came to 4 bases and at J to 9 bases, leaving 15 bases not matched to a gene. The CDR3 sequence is CASSPTGTSGPGEQFF. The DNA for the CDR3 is TGTGCCAGCAGCCCAACCGGGACTAGTGGTCCGGGTGAGCAGTTCTTC.

Here the CDR3 reads CAWSVKRDWRDEQFF. As DNA, the CDR3 is TGTGCCTGGAGTGTAAAGCGAGACTGGCGGGATGAGCAGTTCTTC. The chain has TRBV30 and TRBJ2-1; tentative D call: TRBD2 (5 bases). The V end lost 0 bases, the J end lost 8 bases, and 17 bases lay between the germline ends. This CDR3 region has 15 residues. The germline gives CDR1 GTSNPN, CDR2 SVGIG (reference sequence).

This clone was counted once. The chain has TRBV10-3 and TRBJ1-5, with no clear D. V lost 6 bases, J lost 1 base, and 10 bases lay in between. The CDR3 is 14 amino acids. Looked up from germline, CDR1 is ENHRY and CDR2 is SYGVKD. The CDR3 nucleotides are TGTGCCATCAGGGCCCACGGGAGCAATCAGCCCCAGCATTTT. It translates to CAIRAHGSNQPQHF.

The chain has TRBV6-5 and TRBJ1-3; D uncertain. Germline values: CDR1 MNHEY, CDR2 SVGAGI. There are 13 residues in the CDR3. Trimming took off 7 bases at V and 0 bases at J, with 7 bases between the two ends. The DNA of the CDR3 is TGTGCCAGCAACGTGGCCTCTGGAAACACCATATATTTT. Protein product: CASNVASGNTIYF.

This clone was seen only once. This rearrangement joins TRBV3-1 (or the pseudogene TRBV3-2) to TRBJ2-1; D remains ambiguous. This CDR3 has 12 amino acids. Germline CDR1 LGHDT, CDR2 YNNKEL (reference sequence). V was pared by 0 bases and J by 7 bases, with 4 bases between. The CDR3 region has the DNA TGTGCCAGCAGCCAAGATCTTAATGAGCAGTTCTTC. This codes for CASSQDLNEQFF.

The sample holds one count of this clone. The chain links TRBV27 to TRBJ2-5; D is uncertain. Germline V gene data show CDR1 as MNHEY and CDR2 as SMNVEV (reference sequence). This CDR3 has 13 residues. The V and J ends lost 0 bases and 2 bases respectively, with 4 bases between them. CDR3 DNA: TGTGCCAGCAGTTTATCCTTTCAAGAGACCCAGTACTTC. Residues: CASSLSFQETQYF.

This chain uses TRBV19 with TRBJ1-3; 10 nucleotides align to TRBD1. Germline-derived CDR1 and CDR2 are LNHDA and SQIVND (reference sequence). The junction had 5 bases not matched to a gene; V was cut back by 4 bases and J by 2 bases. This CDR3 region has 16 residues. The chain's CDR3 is CASSRRQGAAGNTIYF. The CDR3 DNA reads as TGTGCCAGTAGTAGGAGACAGGGGGCGGCTGGAAACACCATATATTTT. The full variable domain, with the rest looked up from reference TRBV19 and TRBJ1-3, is DGGITQSPKYLFRKEGQNVTLSCEQNLNHDAMYWYRQDPGQGLRLIYYSQIVNDFQKGDIAEGYSVSREKKESFPLTVTSAQKNPTAFYLCASSRRQGAAGNTIYFGEGSWLTVV.